Sequencing of this T cell receptor beta chain was carried out in a study of identical twins. The CDR3 has 19 residues. J gave up 1 base and V 0 bases, and 13 bases lay outside the gene matches. From germline, CDR1 is SGDLS and CDR2 YYNGEE. This clonotype occurred once. MiXCR, applied by TCRdb to the 5' RACE reads, yields one record per CDR3 protein. This sample has about 890,000 distinct CDR3 sequences, with about 12% found just once. These records were also assigned to another study, of yellow fever vaccine responses in identical twins.

The chain carries TRBV9 and TRBJ2-1; TRBD2 agrees at 7 bases. Sequencing used PBMCs. The receptor was derived from a woman between 18 and 29 years old in good health. The CDR3 reads CASSVEDVGREWSYNEQFF. The CDR3 DNA reads as TGTGCCAGCAGCGTAGAGGACGTCGGGCGGGAGTGGTCCTACAATGAGCAGTTCTTC.